This T cell receptor beta chain derives from a study of cytomegalovirus exposure and HLA in healthy donors. Study information: The same platform as the roughly 700 first-cohort repertoires was used for the 130 or so validation repertoires, a later analysis reported.

A roughly 130-subject validation cohort, separate from the approximately 690-subject first cohort, supplied the donors. As regards this clone: Its antigen is not identified.

Overall study findings and caveats: Specific recognition of CMV antigens was confirmed in vitro for a few chains (all CMV-associated).

Sequenced by immunoSEQ multiplex PCR; TCRdb stores in-frame clones only, minus some. The sample records 180,000 or so clones, 80% to 90% being singletons. The source material was PBMCs. The receptor was isolated from a woman aged 25-40 years in good health and CMV-seropositive.

CDR3 DNA sequence: TGCGCCAGCAGCCTAAGGACTAGCGGCCAAGAGACCCAGTACTTC. This sequence encodes CASSLRTSGQETQYF. The rearrangement uses TRBV5-1 and TRBJ2-5; 10 bases map to TRBD2. This CDR3 contains 15 residues. Germline CDR1 is SGHRS and CDR2 is YFSETQ. Trimming removed 4 bases from V and 1 base from J; junction bases left unmatched: 4.